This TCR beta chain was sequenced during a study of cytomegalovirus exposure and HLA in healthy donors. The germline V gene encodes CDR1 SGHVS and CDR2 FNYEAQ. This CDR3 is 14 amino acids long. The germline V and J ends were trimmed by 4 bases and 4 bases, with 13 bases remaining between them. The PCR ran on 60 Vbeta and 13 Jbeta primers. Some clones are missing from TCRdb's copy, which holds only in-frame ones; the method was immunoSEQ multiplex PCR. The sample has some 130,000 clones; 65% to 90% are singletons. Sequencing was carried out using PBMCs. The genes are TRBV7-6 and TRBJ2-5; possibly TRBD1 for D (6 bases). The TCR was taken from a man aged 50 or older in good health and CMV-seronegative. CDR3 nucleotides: TGTGCCAGCAGCTCGGACAGCCGGGGAGAGACCCAGTACTTC. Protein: CASSSDSRGETQYF.